This is a list of T cell receptor beta chains from one sample in a study of identical twins. MiXCR, applied by TCRdb to the 5' RACE reads, yields one record per CDR3 protein. In the table there are approximately 230,000 distinct CDR3 sequences, more than 13% of which are singletons. The sequencing input was memory (CD45RO+) T cells sorted from blood. These receptors all come from a woman aged 18-29 years in good health. Each CDR3 is given with its conserved first and last residue. The D gene is left open where the match is weak. Clone size appears in some rows only: once, few, many, or a class for an expanded clone.

V,D,J,size,CDR3,DNA
TRBV5-1,TRBD1,TRBJ2-1,many,CASSLGSGGSYNEQFF,TGCGCCAGCAGCTTGGGTTCAGGGGGCTCCTACAATGAGCAGTTCTTC
TRBV20-1,TRBD1,TRBJ2-7,.,CSAPDRGSYEQYF,TGCAGTGCTCCGGACAGGGGTTCCTACGAGCAGTACTTC
TRBV4-2,.,TRBJ2-6,.,CASSQDVRGGRANVLTF,TGTGCCAGCAGCCAAGATGTGAGAGGCGGTAGGGCCAACGTCCTGACTTTC
TRBV9,TRBD1,TRBJ1-6,.,CASSPRDRANSPLHF,TGTGCCAGCAGCCCCCGGGACAGGGCGAATTCACCCCTCCACTTT
TRBV20-1,TRBD2,TRBJ2-1,few,CSAMGGFSYNEQFF,TGCAGTGCTATGGGGGGGTTCTCCTACAATGAGCAGTTCTTC
TRBV15,.,TRBJ1-1,.,CATSREAAMNTEAFF,TGTGCCACCAGCAGAGAGGCAGCTATGAACACTGAAGCTTTCTTT
TRBV20-1,.,TRBJ2-1,many,CSAYGTDNEQFF,TGCAGTGCCTACGGGACGGACAATGAGCAGTTCTTC
TRBV29-1,TRBD1,TRBJ1-1,.,CSVDGDRGTEAFF,TGCAGCGTTGATGGGGACAGGGGCACTGAAGCTTTCTTT
TRBV10-1,.,TRBJ2-5,.,CASSEGAGYETQYF,TGCGCCAGCAGTGAGGGAGCGGGTTATGAGACCCAGTACTTC
TRBV19,.,TRBJ2-2,many,CASSPLSNTGELFF,TGTGCCAGTAGTCCGCTTTCGAACACCGGGGAGCTGTTTTTT
TRBV5-1,TRBD1,TRBJ1-2,.,CASSLGGTGVASGYTF,TGCGCCAGCAGCTTGGGGGGAACAGGGGTGGCCAGCGGCTACACCTTC
TRBV5-1,.,TRBJ1-1,many,CASSLVLGVSTEAFF,TGCGCCAGCAGCTTGGTATTAGGGGTGAGCACTGAAGCTTTCTTT
TRBV5-5,.,TRBJ1-2,few,CASSLTGRYGYTF,TGTGCCAGCAGCTTGACAGGGCGCTATGGCTACACCTTC
TRBV5-5,.,TRBJ2-3,.,CASSGQGFGVTDTQYF,TGTGCCAGCAGCGGGCAGGGGTTCGGCGTAACAGATACGCAGTATTTT
TRBV12-3/TRBV12-4,.,TRBJ2-7,.,CASSPPKGLAWHEQYF,TGTGCCAGCAGTCCTCCCAAGGGGCTAGCTTGGCACGAGCAGTACTTC
TRBV5-5,.,TRBJ2-5,.,CASSWGHQETQYF,TGTGCCAGCAGCTGGGGACATCAAGAGACCCAGTACTTC
TRBV20-1,.,TRBJ2-5,few,CSARDVETQYF,TGCAGTGCTAGAGATGTCGAGACCCAGTACTTC
TRBV19,TRBD1,TRBJ2-5,.,CASSLRTGPETQYF,TGTGCCAGTAGTCTTAGGACAGGGCCAGAGACCCAGTACTTC
TRBV30,.,TRBJ2-7,few,CAWSVGQGQYF,TGTGCCTGGAGTGTAGGGCAGGGACAGTACTTC
TRBV6-2/TRBV6-3,.,TRBJ1-2,.,CASKNQGSGYGYTF,TGTGCCAGCAAAAACCAGGGTTCTGGCTATGGCTACACCTTC
TRBV5-1,.,TRBJ1-2,many,CASSLGSANYGYTF,TGCGCCAGCAGCTTGGGGTCAGCTAACTATGGCTACACCTTC
TRBV5-1,.,TRBJ2-1,few,CASSQGGYNEQFF,TGCGCCAGCAGCCAGGGGGGCTACAATGAGCAGTTCTTC
TRBV24-1,.,TRBJ2-3,many,CATSDGNTQYF,TGTGCCACCAGTGACGGGAATACGCAGTATTTT
TRBV4-3,.,TRBJ1-2,few,CASSPMTGLYGYTF,TGCGCCAGCAGCCCCATGACAGGCCTCTATGGCTACACCTTC
TRBV4-2,TRBD1,TRBJ2-3,few,CASSLGQVETDTQYF,TGTGCCAGCAGCTTGGGACAGGTCGAGACAGATACGCAGTATTTT
TRBV30,.,TRBJ2-5,.,CAWSETLASQETQYF,TGTGCCTGGAGTGAAACCCTGGCCTCCCAAGAGACCCAGTACTTC
TRBV4-3,.,TRBJ1-6,.,CASSQGTEVRSPLHF,TGCGCCAGCAGCCAAGGGACAGAGGTTCGGTCACCCCTCCACTTT
TRBV10-2,TRBD2,TRBJ2-2,.,CASSEPLGLAGPNTGELFF,TGCGCCAGCAGTGAGCCCCTGGGACTAGCGGGTCCGAACACCGGGGAGCTGTTTTTT
TRBV20-1,.,TRBJ1-4,few,CSAGRETNEKLFF,TGCAGTGCTGGACGGGAGACTAATGAAAAACTGTTTTTT
TRBV7-2,.,TRBJ2-5,.,CASSLVLETQYF,TGTGCCAGCAGCTTAGTTCTGGAGACCCAGTACTTC
TRBV4-2,TRBD2,TRBJ2-3,.,CASSQEGGGADSDTQYF,TGTGCCAGCAGCCAAGAAGGCGGGGGGGCCGATTCAGATACGCAGTATTTT
TRBV12-3/TRBV12-4,.,TRBJ1-2,.,CASSFLEGYGYTF,TGTGCCAGCAGTTTCTTAGAGGGCTATGGCTACACCTTC
TRBV29-1,.,TRBJ1-1,many,CSGSRAGTEAFF,TGCAGCGGGTCCAGGGCGGGAACTGAAGCTTTCTTT
TRBV7-9,.,TRBJ1-6,.,CASSLAGQESPLHF,TGTGCCAGCAGCTTGGCTGGACAAGAGTCACCCCTCCACTTT
TRBV6-5,.,TRBJ2-7,many,CASSYTSSYPQDHEQYF,TGTGCCAGCAGTTATACTTCTTCCTACCCCCAGGACCACGAGCAGTACTTC
TRBV7-8,.,TRBJ1-5,many,CASSLAGGDQHF,TGTGCCAGCAGCTTAGCGGGGGGCGACCAGCATTTT
TRBV11-2,.,TRBJ2-1,many,CASRPLDQRGEQFF,TGTGCCAGCAGGCCCTTAGACCAGAGGGGCGAGCAGTTCTTC
TRBV5-1,TRBD1,TRBJ1-2,.,CASSDRDYGYTF,TGCGCCAGCTCGGACAGGGATTATGGCTACACCTTC
TRBV5-1,.,TRBJ2-7,.,CASSLVPERTSYEQYF,TGCGCCAGCAGCTTGGTCCCTGAGCGGACCTCCTACGAGCAGTACTTC
TRBV20-1,TRBD2,TRBJ2-3,.,CSAIEREGRGSDTQYF,TGCAGTGCTATCGAGCGGGAGGGCCGGGGTTCGGATACGCAGTATTTT
TRBV20-1,TRBD2,TRBJ2-1,.,CSARDPWRESGNEQFF,TGCAGTGCTAGAGATCCCTGGCGGGAGTCAGGAAATGAGCAGTTCTTC
TRBV27,.,TRBJ1-1,.,CASSSLGTNTEAFF,TGTGCCAGCAGTTCGCTCGGGACAAACACTGAAGCTTTCTTT
TRBV15,.,TRBJ1-1,many,CATSRDRSDAKIF,TGTGCCACCAGCAGAGATCGATCGGACGCTAAAATCTTT